These T cell receptor beta chains were read from a single sample in a study of cytomegalovirus exposure and HLA in healthy donors. Clones were read by immunoSEQ multiplex PCR, and TCRdb kept only the in-frame ones, dropping some. Here the sample spans approximately 200,000 clones, 80% to 85% being singletons. Sequencing input: PBMCs. Receptors were obtained from a woman younger than 30 in good health and CMV-seropositive. The CDR3 runs from the conserved cysteine through the conserved F or W. Fields, in order: CDR3 length, J gene, V gene, clone size, D gene, CDR3 protein, CDR3 DNA. The D gene is left open where the match is weak. A row's size may be missing; if present it is once, few, many or a size class.

cdr3_length: 14
j_call: TRBJ2-1
v_call: TRBV6-5
clone_size: -
d_call: -
cdr3_aa: CASSYGYRENEQFF
cdr3_nt: TGTGCCAGCAGTTACGGCTACAGGGAGAATGAGCAGTTCTTC

cdr3_length: 14
j_call: TRBJ1-2
v_call: TRBV9
clone_size: once
d_call: -
cdr3_aa: CASSVGAGGNGYTF
cdr3_nt: TGTGCCAGCAGCGTAGGTGCGGGGGGAAATGGCTACACCTTC

cdr3_length: 16
j_call: TRBJ2-4
v_call: TRBV7-3
clone_size: -
d_call: TRBD2
cdr3_aa: CASSPGEGPAKNIQYF
cdr3_nt: TGTGCCAGCAGCCCCGGGGAGGGGCCAGCCAAAAACATTCAGTACTTC

cdr3_length: 16
j_call: TRBJ1-1
v_call: TRBV5-4
clone_size: -
d_call: TRBD1
cdr3_aa: CASSLDSGTGVGEAFF
cdr3_nt: TGTGCCAGCAGCTTGGATTCCGGGACAGGGGTGGGTGAAGCTTTCTTT

cdr3_length: 16
j_call: TRBJ2-1
v_call: TRBV7-3
clone_size: -
d_call: TRBD2
cdr3_aa: CASSSVAGGLYNEQFF
cdr3_nt: TGTGCCAGCAGCTCTGTAGCGGGGGGCCTCTACAATGAGCAGTTCTTC

cdr3_length: 15
j_call: TRBJ1-2
v_call: TRBV6-5
clone_size: -
d_call: TRBD1
cdr3_aa: CASSYLGQGAEGYTF
cdr3_nt: TGTGCCAGCAGTTACCTCGGACAGGGGGCGGAAGGCTACACCTTC

cdr3_length: 14
j_call: TRBJ2-2
v_call: TRBV2
clone_size: -
d_call: -
cdr3_aa: CASISRGNTGELFF
cdr3_nt: TGTGCCAGCATCTCGCGGGGGAACACCGGGGAGCTGTTTTTT

cdr3_length: 16
j_call: TRBJ1-1
v_call: TRBV5-1
clone_size: -
d_call: TRBD1
cdr3_aa: CASSTGDRGFSGEAFF
cdr3_nt: TGCGCCAGCAGCACCGGAGACAGGGGGTTTTCCGGTGAAGCTTTCTTT

cdr3_length: 16
j_call: TRBJ1-2
v_call: TRBV5-6
clone_size: once
d_call: TRBD1
cdr3_aa: CASSQKQGGGNYGYTF
cdr3_nt: TGTGCCAGCAGCCAGAAACAGGGGGGCGGGAACTATGGCTACACCTTC

cdr3_length: 15
j_call: TRBJ1-2
v_call: TRBV13
clone_size: -
d_call: -
cdr3_aa: CASSLGGRVNYGYTF
cdr3_nt: TGTGCCAGCAGCTTAGGGGGCAGGGTTAACTATGGCTACACCTTC

cdr3_length: 13
j_call: TRBJ2-2
v_call: TRBV27
clone_size: -
d_call: -
cdr3_aa: CASKRENTGELFF
cdr3_nt: TGTGCCAGCAAGAGGGAGAACACCGGGGAGCTGTTTTTT

cdr3_length: 14
j_call: TRBJ2-1
v_call: TRBV27
clone_size: -
d_call: TRBD1
cdr3_aa: CATSTGGSYNEQFF
cdr3_nt: TGTGCCACATCAACAGGGGGCTCCTACAATGAGCAGTTCTTC

cdr3_length: 15
j_call: TRBJ1-5
v_call: TRBV7-2
clone_size: few
d_call: -
cdr3_aa: CASSLSRAGNQPQHF
cdr3_nt: TGTGCCAGCAGCTTAAGTAGGGCAGGGAATCAGCCCCAGCATTTT

cdr3_length: 17
j_call: TRBJ1-3
v_call: TRBV19
clone_size: -
d_call: TRBD1
cdr3_aa: CASRYPRWRGLGNTIYF
cdr3_nt: TGTGCCAGTAGATACCCCCGATGGAGGGGGCTCGGAAACACCATATATTTT

cdr3_length: 13
j_call: TRBJ1-2
v_call: TRBV27
clone_size: -
d_call: -
cdr3_aa: CASKTGRGYGYTF
cdr3_nt: TGTGCCAGCAAAACAGGGCGTGGCTATGGCTACACCTTC

cdr3_length: 13
j_call: TRBJ1-5
v_call: TRBV2
clone_size: -
d_call: -
cdr3_aa: CATNRDSNQPQHF
cdr3_nt: TGTGCCACGAACAGGGACAGCAATCAGCCCCAGCATTTT

cdr3_length: 14
j_call: TRBJ2-7
v_call: TRBV10-2
clone_size: -
d_call: -
cdr3_aa: CASSEGRSSYEQYF
cdr3_nt: TGCGCCAGCAGTGAGGGCCGGAGCTCCTACGAGCAGTACTTC

cdr3_length: 12
j_call: TRBJ1-6
v_call: TRBV30
clone_size: -
d_call: -
cdr3_aa: CADGTPHSPLHF
cdr3_nt: TGTGCCGATGGGACTCCCCATTCACCCCTCCACTTT

cdr3_length: 15
j_call: TRBJ1-1
v_call: TRBV6-1
clone_size: -
d_call: -
cdr3_aa: CASSGRIGPGTEAFF
cdr3_nt: TGTGCCAGCAGTGGACGGATCGGACCAGGGACTGAAGCTTTCTTT

cdr3_length: 14
j_call: TRBJ2-7
v_call: TRBV4-1
clone_size: -
d_call: TRBD1
cdr3_aa: CASSPGQETYEQYF
cdr3_nt: TGCGCCAGCAGCCCGGGACAGGAAACCTACGAGCAGTACTTC

cdr3_length: 14
j_call: TRBJ1-5
v_call: TRBV18
clone_size: -
d_call: -
cdr3_aa: CASSPQGGNQPQHF
cdr3_nt: TGTGCCAGCTCACCACAGGGAGGAAATCAGCCCCAGCATTTT

cdr3_length: 16
j_call: TRBJ2-5
v_call: TRBV4-2
clone_size: -
d_call: TRBD1
cdr3_aa: CASSWGAGGFRETQYF
cdr3_nt: TGTGCCAGCAGTTGGGGGGCAGGGGGCTTTCGGGAGACCCAGTACTTC

cdr3_length: 13
j_call: TRBJ1-1
v_call: TRBV6-5
clone_size: -
d_call: TRBD1
cdr3_aa: CASTYRGNTEAFF
cdr3_nt: TGTGCCAGCACGTACAGGGGGAACACTGAAGCTTTCTTT

cdr3_length: 15
j_call: TRBJ1-1
v_call: TRBV19
clone_size: -
d_call: -
cdr3_aa: CASSTSGLFTLQAFF
cdr3_nt: TGTGCCAGTAGTACGTCCGGGTTGTTTACACTCCAAGCTTTCTTT

cdr3_length: 15
j_call: TRBJ1-2
v_call: TRBV9
clone_size: once
d_call: TRBD1
cdr3_aa: CASSTPGQRAGGYTF
cdr3_nt: TGTGCCAGCAGCACCCCGGGACAGAGGGCAGGTGGCTACACCTTC

cdr3_length: 15
j_call: TRBJ1-2
v_call: TRBV6-6
clone_size: -
d_call: TRBD1
cdr3_aa: CASSYFRGLLGGYTF
cdr3_nt: TGTGCCAGCAGTTACTTCAGGGGGCTGCTTGGTGGCTACACCTTC

cdr3_length: 12
j_call: TRBJ2-3
v_call: TRBV7-2
clone_size: -
d_call: -
cdr3_aa: CASSLYSDTQYF
cdr3_nt: TGTGCCAGCAGCTTGTACTCAGATACGCAGTATTTT

cdr3_length: 13
j_call: TRBJ1-1
v_call: TRBV5-1
clone_size: -
d_call: -
cdr3_aa: CASSGGQNTEAFF
cdr3_nt: TGCGCCAGCAGCGGGGGACAGAACACTGAAGCTTTCTTT

cdr3_length: 15
j_call: TRBJ2-1
v_call: TRBV19
clone_size: -
d_call: -
cdr3_aa: CASSIFRGRYNEQFF
cdr3_nt: TGTGCCAGTAGTATATTTCGGGGGAGGTACAATGAGCAGTTCTTC

cdr3_length: 16
j_call: TRBJ2-1
v_call: TRBV5-1
clone_size: -
d_call: TRBD2
cdr3_aa: CASSRTLAGGTNEQFF
cdr3_nt: TGCGCCAGCAGCCGGACCTTAGCGGGGGGGACCAATGAGCAGTTCTTC

cdr3_length: 17
j_call: TRBJ1-4
v_call: TRBV10-2
clone_size: -
d_call: TRBD1
cdr3_aa: CASSERSNRGRGEKLFF
cdr3_nt: TGCGCCAGCAGTGAGCGTTCCAACAGGGGGAGGGGAGAAAAACTGTTTTTT

cdr3_length: 15
j_call: TRBJ1-4
v_call: TRBV7-3
clone_size: -
d_call: TRBD1
cdr3_aa: CASSHRDRVNEKLFF
cdr3_nt: TGTGCCAGCAGCCACCGGGACAGGGTGAATGAAAAACTGTTTTTT

cdr3_length: 16
j_call: TRBJ2-2
v_call: TRBV10-2
clone_size: -
d_call: TRBD1
cdr3_aa: CASSAGQGLNTGELFF
cdr3_nt: TGCGCCAGCAGTGCGGGACAGGGGTTGAACACCGGGGAGCTGTTTTTT

cdr3_length: 13
j_call: TRBJ2-5
v_call: TRBV5-1
clone_size: -
d_call: TRBD2
cdr3_aa: CASRTSARETQYF
cdr3_nt: TGCGCCAGCAGGACTAGCGCCAGGGAGACCCAGTACTTC

cdr3_length: 14
j_call: TRBJ2-7
v_call: TRBV27
clone_size: -
d_call: TRBD2
cdr3_aa: CASSFLAGTYEQYF
cdr3_nt: TGTGCCAGCAGTTTCCTAGCGGGAACCTACGAGCAGTACTTC

cdr3_length: 15
j_call: TRBJ1-1
v_call: TRBV5-6
clone_size: -
d_call: TRBD1
cdr3_aa: CASSLERTGEGEAFF
cdr3_nt: TGTGCCAGCAGCTTGGAACGGACAGGGGAGGGTGAAGCTTTCTTT

cdr3_length: 14
j_call: TRBJ2-1
v_call: TRBV7-9
clone_size: -
d_call: -
cdr3_aa: CASSLAGAYNEQFF
cdr3_nt: TGTGCCAGCAGCTTAGCGGGGGCATACAATGAGCAGTTCTTC

cdr3_length: 16
j_call: TRBJ1-6
v_call: TRBV2
clone_size: -
d_call: -
cdr3_aa: CASSATVNRLDSPLHF
cdr3_nt: TGTGCCAGCAGTGCGACAGTGAATAGATTAGATTCACCCCTCCACTTT

cdr3_length: 14
j_call: TRBJ1-3
v_call: TRBV9
clone_size: -
d_call: TRBD1
cdr3_aa: CASSGRDSGNTIYF
cdr3_nt: TGTGCCAGCAGCGGACGGGACAGTGGAAACACCATATATTTT

cdr3_length: 15
j_call: TRBJ1-2
v_call: TRBV27
clone_size: -
d_call: TRBD1
cdr3_aa: CASTLTGGSPYGYTF
cdr3_nt: TGTGCCAGCACCCTCACAGGGGGCTCTCCCTATGGCTACACCTTC

cdr3_length: 14
j_call: TRBJ1-6
v_call: TRBV9
clone_size: -
d_call: -
cdr3_aa: CASSFYREGSPLHF
cdr3_nt: TGTGCCAGCAGCTTCTACAGGGAAGGCTCACCCCTCCACTTT

cdr3_length: 16
j_call: TRBJ1-1
v_call: TRBV7-9
clone_size: -
d_call: TRBD1
cdr3_aa: CASSSTLTGVSTEAFF
cdr3_nt: TGTGCCAGCAGCTCCACCCTAACAGGGGTTAGCACTGAAGCTTTCTTT

cdr3_length: 14
j_call: TRBJ1-3
v_call: TRBV2
clone_size: -
d_call: -
cdr3_aa: CASKRSGGGNTIYF
cdr3_nt: TGTGCCAGCAAAAGGAGCGGGGGTGGAAACACCATATATTTT

cdr3_length: 14
j_call: TRBJ1-5
v_call: TRBV7-9
clone_size: -
d_call: -
cdr3_aa: CASSPPGEVQPQHF
cdr3_nt: TGTGCCAGCAGTCCCCCTGGGGAGGTTCAGCCCCAGCATTTT

cdr3_length: 18
j_call: TRBJ2-6
v_call: TRBV7-9
clone_size: -
d_call: -
cdr3_aa: CSSSARGLEISGANVLTF
cdr3_nt: TGTTCCAGCAGCGCCAGGGGCTTGGAAATCTCTGGGGCCAACGTCCTGACTTTC

cdr3_length: 15
j_call: TRBJ1-1
v_call: TRBV11-2
clone_size: -
d_call: -
cdr3_aa: CASSLGVLMNTEAFF
cdr3_nt: TGTGCCAGCAGCTTAGGAGTCTTAATGAACACTGAAGCTTTCTTT

cdr3_length: 15
j_call: TRBJ2-5
v_call: TRBV7-2
clone_size: -
d_call: -
cdr3_aa: CASSFRSSGTETQYF
cdr3_nt: TGTGCCAGCAGCTTCAGAAGCTCAGGGACTGAGACCCAGTACTTC

cdr3_length: 17
j_call: TRBJ2-4
v_call: TRBV2
clone_size: -
d_call: -
cdr3_aa: CASSGLMRGLAKNIQYF
cdr3_nt: TGTGCCAGCAGTGGTCTAATGCGGGGTCTAGCCAAAAACATTCAGTACTTC

cdr3_length: 15
j_call: TRBJ2-3
v_call: TRBV6-1
clone_size: few
d_call: TRBD2
cdr3_aa: CASSGLAGGPDTQYF
cdr3_nt: TGTGCCAGCAGTGGACTAGCGGGGGGGCCAGATACGCAGTATTTT

cdr3_length: 14
j_call: TRBJ1-4
v_call: TRBV7-9
clone_size: few
d_call: TRBD1
cdr3_aa: CASSRDSVDRKLFF
cdr3_nt: TGTGCCAGCAGCCGGGACAGCGTTGATCGAAAACTGTTTTTT

cdr3_length: 14
j_call: TRBJ1-2
v_call: TRBV29-1
clone_size: -
d_call: -
cdr3_aa: CSVPDTTSTYGYTF
cdr3_nt: TGCAGCGTCCCCGACACCACTTCCACCTATGGCTACACCTTC

cdr3_length: 14
j_call: TRBJ2-7
v_call: TRBV4-1
clone_size: once
d_call: TRBD1
cdr3_aa: CASSQAGTGGEQYF
cdr3_nt: TGCGCCAGCAGCCAAGCCGGGACAGGGGGCGAGCAGTACTTC